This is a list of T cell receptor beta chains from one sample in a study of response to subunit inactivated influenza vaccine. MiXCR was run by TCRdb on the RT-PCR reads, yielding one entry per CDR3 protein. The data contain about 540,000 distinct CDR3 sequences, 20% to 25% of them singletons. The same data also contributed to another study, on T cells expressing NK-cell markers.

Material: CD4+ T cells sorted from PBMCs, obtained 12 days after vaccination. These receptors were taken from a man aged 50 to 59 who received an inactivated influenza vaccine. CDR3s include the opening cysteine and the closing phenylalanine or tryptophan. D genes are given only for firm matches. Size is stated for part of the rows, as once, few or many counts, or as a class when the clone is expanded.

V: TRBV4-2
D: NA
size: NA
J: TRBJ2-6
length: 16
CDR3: CASSQEKVGRANVLTF
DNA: TGTGCCAGCAGCCAAGAGAAGGTAGGAAGGGCCAACGTCCTGACTTTC

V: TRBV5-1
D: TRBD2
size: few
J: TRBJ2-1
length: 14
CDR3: CASSVAGVGNEQFF
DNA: TGCGCCAGCTCGGTAGCGGGGGTTGGCAATGAGCAGTTCTTC

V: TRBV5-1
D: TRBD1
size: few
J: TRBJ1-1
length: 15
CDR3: CASSLETGGDTEAFF
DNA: TGCGCCAGCAGCTTGGAGACAGGGGGAGACACTGAAGCTTTCTTT

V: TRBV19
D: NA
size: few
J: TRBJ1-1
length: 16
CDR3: CASSIDLAGSNTEAFF
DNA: TGTGCCAGTAGTATAGATCTGGCAGGTTCGAACACTGAAGCTTTCTTT

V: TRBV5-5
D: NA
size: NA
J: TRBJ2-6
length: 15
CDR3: CASSLGMAGANVLTF
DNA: TGTGCCAGCAGCCTAGGAATGGCTGGGGCCAACGTCCTGACTTTC

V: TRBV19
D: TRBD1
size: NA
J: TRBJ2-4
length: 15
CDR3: CASSIVEQGAFIQYF
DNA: TGTGCCAGTAGTATAGTGGAACAGGGGGCGTTCATTCAGTACTTC

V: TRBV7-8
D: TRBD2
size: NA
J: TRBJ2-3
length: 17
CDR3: CASSPLRGAGASDTQYF
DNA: TGTGCCAGCAGCCCCCTTCGGGGAGCGGGAGCATCTGATACGCAGTATTTT

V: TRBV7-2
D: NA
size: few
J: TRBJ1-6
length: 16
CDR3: CASSLTLRVEYSPLHF
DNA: TGTGCCAGCAGCTTAACCCTACGGGTCGAGTATTCACCCCTCCACTTT

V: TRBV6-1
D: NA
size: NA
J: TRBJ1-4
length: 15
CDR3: CASRGGALPNEKLFF
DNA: TGTGCCAGCAGAGGAGGGGCCCTACCTAATGAAAAACTGTTTTTT

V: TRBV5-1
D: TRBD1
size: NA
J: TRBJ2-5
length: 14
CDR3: CASSLWTGGETQYF
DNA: TGCGCCAGCAGCTTGTGGACAGGGGGGGAGACCCAGTACTTC

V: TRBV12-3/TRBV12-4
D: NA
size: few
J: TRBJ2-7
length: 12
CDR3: CASSDWTYEQYF
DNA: TGTGCCAGCAGCGACTGGACCTACGAGCAGTACTTC

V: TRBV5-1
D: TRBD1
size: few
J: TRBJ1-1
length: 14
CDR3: CASQRRTGTTEAFF
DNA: TGCGCCAGCCAAAGAAGGACAGGGACCACTGAAGCTTTCTTT

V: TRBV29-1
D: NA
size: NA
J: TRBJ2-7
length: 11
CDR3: CSVDQGYEQYF
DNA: TGCAGCGTTGATCAGGGTTACGAGCAGTACTTC

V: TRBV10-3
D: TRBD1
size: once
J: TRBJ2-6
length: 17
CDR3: CAISDRGSVSGANVLTF
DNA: TGTGCCATCAGTGACAGGGGGTCCGTCTCTGGGGCCAACGTCCTGACTTTC

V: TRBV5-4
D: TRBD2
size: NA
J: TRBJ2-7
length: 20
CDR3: CASSSRRDPWTSGRAAEQYF
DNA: TGTGCCAGCAGCTCCCGGAGGGACCCTTGGACTAGCGGGAGGGCCGCCGAGCAGTACTTC

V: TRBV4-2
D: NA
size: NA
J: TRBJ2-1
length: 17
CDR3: CASSQDRAKGSWNEQFF
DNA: TGTGCCAGCAGCCAAGATAGGGCCAAAGGTTCGTGGAATGAGCAGTTCTTC

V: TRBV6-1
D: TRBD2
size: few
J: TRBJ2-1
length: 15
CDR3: CASKVSGGVHNEQFF
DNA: TGTGCCAGCAAAGTTAGCGGGGGGGTGCACAATGAGCAGTTCTTC

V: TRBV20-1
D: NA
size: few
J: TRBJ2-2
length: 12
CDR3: CSAQRRGGELFF
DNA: TGCAGTGCCCAACGGAGGGGCGGGGAGCTGTTTTTT

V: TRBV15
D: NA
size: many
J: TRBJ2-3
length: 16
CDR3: CATSRDNPQGGYTQYF
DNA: TGTGCCACCAGCAGAGATAACCCCCAGGGAGGTTATACGCAGTATTTT

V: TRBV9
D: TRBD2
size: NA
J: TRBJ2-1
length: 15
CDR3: CASSVGGTSGVEQFF
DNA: TGTGCCAGCAGCGTAGGAGGGACTAGCGGGGTTGAGCAGTTCTTC

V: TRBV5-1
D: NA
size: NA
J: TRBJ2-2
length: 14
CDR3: CASSLSFAAEELFF
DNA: TGCGCCAGCAGCCTAAGTTTTGCAGCGGAGGAGCTGTTTTTT

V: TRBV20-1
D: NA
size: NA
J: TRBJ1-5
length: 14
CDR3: CSATRGVSNQPQHF
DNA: TGCAGTGCTACAAGGGGTGTTAGCAATCAGCCCCAGCATTTT

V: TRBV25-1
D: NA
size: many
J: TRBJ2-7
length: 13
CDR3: CASSDRVRYEQYF
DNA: TGTGCCAGCAGTGACCGGGTTAGGTACGAGCAGTACTTC

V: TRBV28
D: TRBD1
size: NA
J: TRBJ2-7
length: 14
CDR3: CASSGGQGFYEQYF
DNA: TGTGCCAGCAGTGGGGGACAGGGGTTCTACGAGCAGTACTTC

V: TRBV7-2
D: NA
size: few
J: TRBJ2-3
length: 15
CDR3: CASSLGNTEADTQYF
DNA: TGTGCCAGCAGCCTGGGGAACACGGAGGCAGATACGCAGTATTTT

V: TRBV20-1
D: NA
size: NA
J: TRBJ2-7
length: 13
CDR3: CSARQGGKYEQYF
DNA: TGCAGTGCTAGACAGGGGGGAAAATACGAGCAGTACTTC

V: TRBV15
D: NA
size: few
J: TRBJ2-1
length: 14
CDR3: CATSSRTAYNEQFF
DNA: TGTGCCACCAGCTCGCGGACAGCTTACAATGAGCAGTTCTTC

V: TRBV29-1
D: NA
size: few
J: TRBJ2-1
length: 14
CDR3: CSVERLKGYNEQFF
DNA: TGCAGCGTTGAAAGGCTGAAGGGTTACAATGAGCAGTTCTTC

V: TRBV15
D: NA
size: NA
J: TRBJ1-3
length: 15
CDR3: CATSRDRRFGNTIYF
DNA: TGTGCCACCAGCAGAGATCGGAGGTTTGGAAACACCATATATTTT

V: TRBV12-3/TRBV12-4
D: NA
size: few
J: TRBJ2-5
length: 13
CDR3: CASMGGNQETQYF
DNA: TGTGCCAGCATGGGCGGGAACCAAGAGACCCAGTACTTC